Following are 30 T cell receptor beta chains from one sample sequenced in a study of glioma-infiltrating T cells after dendritic cell vaccination. Sequenced by immunoSEQ multiplex PCR; TCRdb stores in-frame clones only, minus some. Found here are 40,000 or so clones, almost 85% of them singletons; the top ten hold over 6.5%. The sequencing used blood, collected before dendritic cell vaccination. The receptor set was obtained from a human donor with glioblastoma.

This clone turned up a few times. The genes are TRBV5-6 and TRBJ2-7; D possibly corresponds to TRBD2 (6 bases). CDR3 length: 15 residues. V lost 2 bases to trimming and J lost 1 base, with 13 bases between them. Per the germline V gene, CDR1 is SGHDT and CDR2 is YYEEEE. The CDR3 DNA reads as TGTGCCAGCAGCTTAAACCCCGGGGGATCCTACGAGCAGTACTTC. Its translation: CASSLNPGGSYEQYF.

The rearrangement uses TRBV9 and TRBJ1-2; D gene unclear. V dropped 0 bases and J dropped 10 bases, with 13 bases sitting between them. The germline V gene has CDR1 SGDLS and CDR2 YYNGEE. This CDR3 contains 13 residues. The CDR3 sequence is CASSVGSHGVYTF. CDR3 nucleotide sequence: TGTGCCAGCAGCGTAGGGAGTCACGGAGTCTACACCTTC.

Note on this clone: The sample holds other DNA sequences that translate to the same CDR3. The gene calls are TRBV4-3 and TRBJ2-7; 7 nucleotides line up with TRBD1. In germline, CDR1 is LGHNA, CDR2 YSLEER. This CDR3 contains 15 residues. Trimming cost V 0 bases and J 2 bases; bases outside gene matches: 4. The CDR3 coding sequence is TGCGCCAGCAGCCAAGAGACAGGGAATACCTACGAGCAGTACTTC. Protein sequence: CASSQETGNTYEQYF.

This chain joins TRBV25-1 and TRBJ1-4; TRBD1 matches at 8 bases. The trim removed 4 bases at V and 8 bases at J, leaving 9 bases unmatched. Germline CDR1 MGHDK, CDR2 SYGVNS. This CDR3 has 15 residues. In nucleotides, the CDR3 is TGTGCCAGCAGTGCCTCCGACAGGGGCGAAGAAAAACTGTTTTTT. It specifies CASSASDRGEEKLFF.

The chain has TRBV30 and TRBJ1-5; D is ambiguous. Trimming cost V 0 bases and J 6 bases, with 9 bases left between them. Germline V gene data show CDR1 as GTSNPN and CDR2 as SVGIG (reference sequence). The CDR3 consists of 13 residues. For the CDR3, the DNA is TGTGCCTGGAGTGTCTTGTCCGGTCAGCCCCAGCATTTT. It codes for CAWSVLSGQPQHF. Full variable domain (remainder filled in from reference TRBV30 and TRBJ1-5): SQTIHQWPATLVQPVGSPLSLECTVEGTSNPNLYWYRQAAGRGLQLLFYSVGIGQISSEVPQNLSASRPQDRQFILSSKKLLLSDSGFYLCAWSVLSGQPQHFGDGTRLSIL.

This clone has a handful of counts. The chain combines TRBV6-6 with TRBJ1-1; the D gene is possibly TRBD1 (5 bases). Trimming pared 0 bases from V and 1 base from J, leaving 6 bases between. There are 14 residues in the CDR3. Germline V CDR1 and CDR2: MNHNY, SVGAGI (reference sequence). CDR3 sequence reads: CASSYSGGNTEAFF. In DNA form, the CDR3 reads TGTGCCAGCAGTTACTCGGGGGGGAACACTGAAGCTTTCTTT.

The chain uses TRBV4-2 and TRBJ2-4; D is perhaps TRBD2 (6 bases). The CDR3 spans 18 residues. CDR1 is LGHNA, CDR2 YNFKEQ, per germline. Trimming shortened V by 0 bases and J by 0 bases, and 15 bases separated the two germline ends. The DNA for the CDR3 is TGTGCCAGCAGCCAAGATTCGGTCCTAGCGTTAGCCAAAAACATTCAGTACTTC. Translated, it gives CASSQDSVLALAKNIQYF.

The gene calls are TRBV7-9 and TRBJ2-3, with D unresolved. CDR1 SEHNR and CDR2 FQNEAQ come from the germline V gene (reference sequence). V was trimmed by 1 base and J by 4 bases, leaving 9 bases between them. This CDR3 contains 14 residues. CDR3: CASSLGYGADTQYF. Written as DNA, the CDR3 is TGTGCCAGCAGCTTAGGTTACGGAGCAGATACGCAGTATTTT.

The rearrangement joins TRBV6-5 to TRBJ2-4, with TRBD1 matching 7 bases. CDR3 length: 14 amino acids. Trimming took 4 bases from V and 7 from J; bases not matched to a gene: 7. Germline V lookup: CDR1 MNHEY, CDR2 SVGAGI. CDR3 DNA sequence: TGTGCCAGCAGTTTTACGACAGGGAAGAACATTCAGTACTTC. It specifies CASSFTTGKNIQYF.

V is TRBV30 and J is TRBJ1-6; TRBD1 agrees at 7 bases. The V gene end was trimmed by 4 bases and the J gene end by 0 bases; junction bases not matched to a gene: 3. CDR3 length equals 15 residues. CDR1 GTSNPN and CDR2 SVGIG come from the germline V gene (reference sequence). DNA of the CDR3: TGTGCCTGGACTTCAGGGGGCTCCTATAATTCACCCCTCCACTTT. This sequence encodes CAWTSGGSYNSPLHF.

There are a few counts of this clone. The chain couples TRBV4-3 to TRBJ2-1; D might be TRBD2 (6 bases). Trimming removed 2 bases at V and 1 base at J, with 12 bases between. CDR1 and CDR2 from the germline V gene are LGHNA and YSLEER. The CDR3 loop spans 16 amino acids. For the CDR3, the DNA is TGCGCCAGCAGCCAAACGTCCGGGACTTCCTACAATGAGCAGTTCTTC. It specifies CASSQTSGTSYNEQFF.

The V and J genes are TRBV7-2 and TRBJ2-3; 8 nucleotides align to TRBD1. CDR3 size: 14 residues. Germline V CDR1 and CDR2: SGHTA, FQGNSA. With 6 bases clipped from V and 2 bases from J, the junction kept 4 bases outside the gene matches. CDR3 sequence: CASSRDRHTDTQYF. CDR3 DNA: TGTGCCAGCAGTAGGGACAGGCACACAGATACGCAGTATTTT.

The V and J genes are TRBV4-2 and TRBJ2-5; maybe TRBD1 (5 bases). V was clipped by 0 bases and J by 9 bases, with 11 bases between them. Per germline, CDR1 LGHNA and CDR2 YNFKEQ. The CDR3 sequence is 13 residues long. The CDR3 protein is CASSQEGRGAQYF. The CDR3 nucleotides read TGTGCCAGCAGCCAAGAGGGGCGCGGAGCCCAGTACTTC.

The chain combines TRBV4-3 with TRBJ1-2; D is unclear. V was cut by 3 bases and J by 6 bases, with 11 bases left in between. Germline CDR1 is LGHNA and CDR2 is YSLEER. The length of the CDR3 is 13 residues. CDR3 in amino acids: CASSQGRADGYTF. CDR3 nucleotides: TGCGCCAGCAGCCAGGGCCGAGCAGATGGCTACACCTTC.

The CDR3 spells CASSLAGGDTDTQYF. Written as DNA, the CDR3 is TGTGCCAGCAGCTTAGCGGGGGGTGACACAGATACGCAGTATTTT. V usage is TRBV11-2 and J usage is TRBJ2-3, with 7 positions matching TRBD2. Germline CDR1 SGHAT, CDR2 FQNNGV. The CDR3 length is 15 residues. The junction had 3 bases not matched to a gene; V was cut back by 1 base and J by 2 bases. The full variable domain, its missing parts supplied by reference TRBV11-2 and TRBJ2-3, is EAGVAQSPRYKIIEKRQSVAFWCNPISGHATLYWYQQILGQGPKLLIQFQNNGVVDDSQLPKDRFSAERLKGVDSTLKIQPAKLEDSAVYLCASSLAGGDTDTQYFGPGTRLTVL.

The J gene is TRBJ2-7, the V gene TRBV25-1, with unresolved D. Trimming removed 4 bases from V and 5 bases from J, with 6 bases in between. This CDR3 contains 11 residues. The germline gives CDR1 MGHDK, CDR2 SYGVNS. The CDR3 reads CASSGAHEQYF. CDR3 nucleotides: TGTGCCAGCAGTGGGGCCCACGAGCAGTACTTC.

This clone came up a few times. The chain uses TRBV19 and TRBJ2-5; D call uncertain. In germline, CDR1 is LNHDA, CDR2 SQIVND (reference sequence). The CDR3 covers 12 residues. The ends were cut back, 6 bases at V and 4 bases at J, with 9 bases in the middle. Here the CDR3 reads CASRQSGETQYF. The CDR3 DNA sequence: TGTGCCAGTAGGCAGTCGGGAGAGACCCAGTACTTC.

The V gene is TRBV5-6, the J gene TRBJ2-3, with 9 bases matching TRBD2. The CDR3 covers 15 residues. The germline V gene has CDR1 SGHDT and CDR2 YYEEEE. The V and J ends lost 3 bases and 4 bases, in that order; junction bases with no gene match: 6. The CDR3 loop is CASSSSVAGADTQYF. The DNA for the CDR3 is TGTGCCAGCAGCTCCTCAGTAGCGGGGGCAGATACGCAGTATTTT. Complete variable domain (other parts from reference TRBV5-6 and TRBJ2-3): DAGVTQSPTHLIKTRGQQVTLRCSPKSGHDTVSWYQQALGQGPQFIFQYYEEEERQRGNFPDRFSGHQFPNYSSELNVNALLLGDSALYLCASSSSVAGADTQYFGPGTRLTVL.

The chain couples TRBV19 to TRBJ1-5; 9 bases agree with TRBD1. The CDR3 sequence is 15 residues long. CDR1 and CDR2 from the germline V gene are LNHDA and SQIVND (reference sequence). V gave up 5 bases and J gave up 6 bases; unmatched junction bases: 8. In nucleotides, the CDR3 is TGTGCCAGTAGTTACCCACAGGGGGCGGGTCAGCCCCAGCATTTT. Translated: CASSYPQGAGQPQHF.

The V call is TRBV5-1, the J call TRBJ2-7; 8 bases are a match to TRBD1. The CDR3 has 17 amino acids. The V gene's germline CDR1 is SGHRS and CDR2 YFSETQ. V lost 0 bases, J lost 3 bases, and 11 bases stayed unmatched. For the CDR3, the DNA is TGCGCCAGCAGCTTGGCCTCTGACAGGGGATTCCACTACGAGCAGTACTTC. Translation gives CASSLASDRGFHYEQYF.

This chain joins TRBV6-5 and TRBJ2-3; 9 bases map to TRBD2. The V and J ends lost 4 bases and 3 bases, in that order; junction bases with no gene match: 5. The CDR3 spans 15 residues. From germline, CDR1 is MNHEY and CDR2 SVGAGI. CDR3 DNA sequence: TGTGCCAGCAGTTTTCAGCGGGGGGAAACAGATACGCAGTATTTT. Amino acid sequence: CASSFQRGETDTQYF.

The genes are TRBV7-9 and TRBJ2-1; 7 bases agree with TRBD2. V was pared by 3 bases and J by 5 bases, with 7 bases of the junction left unmatched. CDR3 size: 15 residues. The germline V gene encodes CDR1 SEHNR and CDR2 FQNEAQ (reference sequence). The CDR3 here is CASSFPGGTNNEQFF. In nucleotides, the CDR3 is TGTGCCAGCAGCTTCCCGGGGGGTACCAACAATGAGCAGTTCTTC.

In its sample, this clone was seen a few times. The CDR3 bases are TGTGCCAGCAGCTTAGGAGGGCATCTCACAGATACGCAGTATTTT. Translation: CASSLGGHLTDTQYF. The chain is built from TRBV7-6 and TRBJ2-3, with D tentatively TRBD2 (5 bases). V shed 1 base and J shed 2 bases, with 10 bases lying between them. CDR1 and CDR2 (germline): SGHVS, FNYEAQ. The CDR3 is 15 residues long.

This chain joins TRBV7-9 and TRBJ2-7; TRBD1 matches at 7 bases. With V trimmed by 4 bases and J by 5 bases, 11 bases remained unmatched. Germline V gives CDR1 SEHNR, CDR2 FQNEAQ (reference sequence). This CDR3 is 15 amino acids long. CDR3 in DNA: TGTGCCAGCAGCTCCACCGGGACAGAATCAGACGAGCAGTACTTC. This codes for CASSSTGTESDEQYF.

This clone has a single count. The chain carries TRBV2 and TRBJ2-1; 10 bases are a match to TRBD2. The germline V gene has CDR1 SNHLY and CDR2 FYNNEI. The CDR3 spans 15 residues. V was clipped by 6 bases and J by 10 bases; unmatched bases: 12. The CDR3 here is CASSGAGTSEWEQFF. In DNA form, the CDR3 reads TGTGCCAGCAGCGGGGCGGGGACTAGCGAGTGGGAGCAGTTCTTC.

This chain links TRBV6-6 with TRBJ2-2; no clear D. Trimming removed 5 bases at V and 2 bases at J, with 9 bases between. CDR3 length equals 14 residues. Germline-derived CDR1 and CDR2 are MNHNY and SVGAGI (reference sequence). The CDR3 bases are TGTGCCAGCAGTCCCACTGTAAACACCGGGGAGCTGTTTTTT. Translation: CASSPTVNTGELFF.

The chain recombines TRBV20-1 with TRBJ2-2, with 7 bases lining up with TRBD2. Germline CDR1 reads DFQATT; CDR2 reads SNEGSKA (reference sequence). After removal of 5 bases from V and 6 bases from J, the junction contained 0 bases not matched to a gene. This CDR3 region has 11 residues. The CDR3 bases are TGCAGTGCTGCGGGGGCCGGGGAGCTGTTTTTT. Amino acid sequence: CSAAGAGELFF.

In its sample, this clone was seen once. The CDR3 DNA sequence: TGTGCCTGGAGTCAATTCGCCGGGACAGGGGGCAGAAAACTGTTTTTT. The encoded protein is CAWSQFAGTGGRKLFF. The rearrangement links TRBV30 to TRBJ1-4, with TRBD1 identical over 12 bases. This CDR3 spans 16 amino acids. Unmatched junction bases numbered 11, after V lost 2 bases and J lost 10 bases. Germline CDR1 is GTSNPN and CDR2 is SVGIG (reference sequence).

As for this clone: This CDR3 is also generated by other DNA sequences in the sample. The V call is TRBV30, the J call TRBJ1-2, with D possibly TRBD1 on 6 matching bases. The CDR3 has 13 amino acids. Germline lookup yields CDR1 GTSNPN and CDR2 SVGIG (reference sequence). V was pared by 0 bases and J by 4 bases, with 9 bases between. The CDR3 coding sequence is TGTGCCTGGAGTGTTCAGGGGTCCTATGGCTACACCTTC. It specifies CAWSVQGSYGYTF.

This sequence joins TRBV29-1 and TRBJ1-4; D ambiguous. The CDR3 consists of 13 residues. CDR1 is SQVTM, CDR2 ANQGSEA, per germline. CDR3 coding DNA: TGCGGGAGTAAAGGGCCTCCTAATGAAAAACTGTTTTTT. Protein product: CGSKGPPNEKLFF.